A selection of T cell receptor beta chains follows, all from one sample in a study of T cells in tuberculosis. Repertoires were generated with immunoSEQ multiplex PCR, while TCRdb's copy carries only in-frame clones and drops some. Among 29,000 or so clones listed, 92% were seen once. The material was PBMCs, obtained at tuberculosis diagnosis. The receptors were sampled from an adult with tuberculosis. CDR3s include the opening cysteine and the closing phenylalanine or tryptophan. A D gene is named only where the DNA matches it firmly. Size tells how often a clone was seen (once, few, many) or the class of an expanded clone, and some rows leave it out.

d_call: .
clone_size: .
j_call: TRBJ2-7
v_call: TRBV28
cdr3_aa: CASSFQRRVYSYEQYF
cdr3_nt: TGTGCCAGCAGTTTCCAGCGGAGGGTATACTCCTACGAGCAGTACTTC

d_call: TRBD2
clone_size: .
j_call: TRBJ2-7
v_call: TRBV5-1
cdr3_aa: CASSLLAGGYEQYF
cdr3_nt: TGCGCCAGCAGCCTACTAGCGGGAGGATACGAGCAGTACTTC

d_call: .
clone_size: few
j_call: TRBJ1-5
v_call: TRBV30
cdr3_aa: CAWSGQSNQPQHF
cdr3_nt: TGTGCCTGGAGTGGCCAGTCCAATCAGCCCCAGCATTTT

d_call: .
clone_size: once
j_call: TRBJ2-7
v_call: TRBV27
cdr3_aa: CASSSPMADNAYEQYF
cdr3_nt: TGTGCCAGCAGTTCGCCTATGGCGGACAATGCCTACGAGCAGTACTTC

d_call: TRBD1
clone_size: .
j_call: TRBJ2-7
v_call: TRBV25-1
cdr3_aa: CASSAQLEDRGYEQYF
cdr3_nt: TGTGCCAGCAGTGCTCAACTTGAGGACAGGGGATACGAGCAGTACTTC

d_call: .
clone_size: .
j_call: TRBJ1-6
v_call: TRBV10-2
cdr3_aa: CASPTLHF
cdr3_nt: TGCGCCAGCCCAACCCTCCACTTT

d_call: TRBD2
clone_size: .
j_call: TRBJ2-3
v_call: TRBV4-1
cdr3_aa: CASSLRLQREDSTDTQYF
cdr3_nt: TGCGCCAGCAGCCTAAGACTCCAGCGGGAGGACTCCACAGATACGCAGTATTTT

d_call: .
clone_size: .
j_call: TRBJ2-7
v_call: TRBV19
cdr3_aa: CASTAAAPSYEQYF
cdr3_nt: TGTGCCAGTACCGCGGCCGCACCCTCCTACGAGCAGTACTTC

d_call: TRBD1
clone_size: few
j_call: TRBJ1-1
v_call: TRBV30
cdr3_aa: CAWRDRRNTEAFF
cdr3_nt: TGTGCCTGGAGGGACAGGAGGAACACTGAAGCTTTCTTT

d_call: .
clone_size: .
j_call: TRBJ1-2
v_call: TRBV4-3
cdr3_aa: CASSQDLGDLNYGYTF
cdr3_nt: TGCGCCAGCAGCCAAGATCTGGGAGATTTAAACTATGGCTACACCTTC

d_call: TRBD1
clone_size: .
j_call: TRBJ1-1
v_call: TRBV27
cdr3_aa: CASSYDRDTEAFF
cdr3_nt: TGTGCCAGCAGTTATGACAGGGACACTGAAGCTTTCTTT

d_call: .
clone_size: .
j_call: TRBJ2-1
v_call: TRBV14
cdr3_aa: CASSQDRGNEQFF
cdr3_nt: TGTGCCAGCAGCCAAGATCGGGGCAATGAGCAGTTCTTC

d_call: TRBD1
clone_size: .
j_call: TRBJ2-7
v_call: TRBV5-4
cdr3_aa: CASSSGQGLYEQYF
cdr3_nt: TGTGCCAGCAGTTCCGGACAGGGACTCTACGAGCAGTACTTC

d_call: .
clone_size: .
j_call: TRBJ1-3
v_call: TRBV9
cdr3_aa: CASSVDGRAGNTIYF
cdr3_nt: TGTGCCAGCAGCGTAGACGGTCGAGCTGGAAACACCATATATTTT

d_call: .
clone_size: .
j_call: TRBJ1-1
v_call: TRBV25-1
cdr3_aa: CASSEGAGKTEAFF
cdr3_nt: TGTGCCAGCAGTGAAGGAGCAGGGAAAACTGAAGCTTTCTTT

d_call: TRBD2
clone_size: .
j_call: TRBJ2-1
v_call: TRBV10-2
cdr3_aa: CASSEAAGGLGEQFF
cdr3_nt: TGCGCCAGCAGTGAAGCAGCGGGGGGGCTTGGTGAGCAGTTCTTC

d_call: TRBD1
clone_size: .
j_call: TRBJ2-5
v_call: TRBV5-8
cdr3_aa: CASSRDRGRETQYF
cdr3_nt: TGTGCCAGCAGCCGGGACAGGGGGCGGGAGACCCAGTACTTC

d_call: TRBD2
clone_size: once
j_call: TRBJ2-2
v_call: TRBV5-1
cdr3_aa: CASSGLAGVPGELFF
cdr3_nt: TGCGCCAGCAGCGGACTAGCGGGAGTTCCCGGGGAGCTGTTTTTT

d_call: .
clone_size: .
j_call: TRBJ2-6
v_call: TRBV19
cdr3_aa: CASSMWGPGANVLTF
cdr3_nt: TGTGCCAGTAGTATGTGGGGGCCTGGGGCCAACGTCCTGACTTTC

d_call: TRBD1
clone_size: .
j_call: TRBJ1-2
v_call: TRBV27
cdr3_aa: CASVGRGSFHYGYTF
cdr3_nt: TGTGCCAGCGTGGGCAGGGGGAGTTTTCACTATGGCTACACCTTC

d_call: .
clone_size: .
j_call: TRBJ2-2
v_call: TRBV5-1
cdr3_aa: CASSLNAGVLTGELFF
cdr3_nt: TGCGCCAGCAGCCTTAATGCAGGGGTCCTCACCGGGGAGCTGTTTTTT

d_call: TRBD1
clone_size: .
j_call: TRBJ1-5
v_call: TRBV15
cdr3_aa: CATSTGDSTIQPQHF
cdr3_nt: TGTGCCACCAGCACCGGGGACAGCACAATTCAGCCCCAGCATTTT

d_call: .
clone_size: .
j_call: TRBJ2-2
v_call: TRBV7-2
cdr3_aa: CASSLGGRDGTGELFF
cdr3_nt: TGTGCCAGCAGCTTAGGGGGCAGGGATGGCACCGGGGAGCTGTTTTTT

d_call: TRBD1
clone_size: once
j_call: TRBJ1-5
v_call: TRBV30
cdr3_aa: CAWGGTGANQPQHF
cdr3_nt: TGTGCCTGGGGGGGGACAGGGGCCAATCAGCCCCAGCATTTT

d_call: .
clone_size: .
j_call: TRBJ1-1
v_call: TRBV7-3
cdr3_aa: CASSLAGTSTEAFF
cdr3_nt: TGTGCCAGCAGCTTAGCCGGGACATCAACTGAAGCTTTCTTT

d_call: .
clone_size: .
j_call: TRBJ1-2
v_call: TRBV5-6
cdr3_aa: CASSLGQGGGYTF
cdr3_nt: TGTGCCAGCAGCTTGGGGCAGGGCGGCGGCTACACCTTC

d_call: TRBD1
clone_size: .
j_call: TRBJ1-2
v_call: TRBV6-6
cdr3_aa: CASSPNARGQGGGYTF
cdr3_nt: TGTGCCAGCAGTCCAAACGCCCGTGGACAGGGGGGTGGCTACACCTTC

d_call: .
clone_size: .
j_call: TRBJ1-5
v_call: TRBV6-5
cdr3_aa: CASRPGASNQPQHF
cdr3_nt: TGTGCCAGCAGACCAGGGGCTAGCAATCAGCCCCAGCATTTT

d_call: TRBD1
clone_size: .
j_call: TRBJ2-5
v_call: TRBV28
cdr3_aa: CASSLRSTGASQETQYF
cdr3_nt: TGTGCCAGCAGTTTACGGTCTACAGGGGCCAGCCAAGAGACCCAGTACTTC

d_call: .
clone_size: .
j_call: TRBJ2-1
v_call: TRBV4-1
cdr3_aa: CASSQLVQGSRGNEQFF
cdr3_nt: TGCGCCAGCAGCCAACTGGTACAGGGGTCGCGGGGCAATGAGCAGTTCTTC

d_call: TRBD1
clone_size: .
j_call: TRBJ1-2
v_call: TRBV6-4
cdr3_aa: CASSEGTGKGNYGYTF
cdr3_nt: TGTGCCAGCAGTGAAGGGACAGGGAAGGGAAACTATGGCTACACCTTC

d_call: .
clone_size: .
j_call: TRBJ1-5
v_call: TRBV4-1
cdr3_aa: CASSPREQYSNQPQHF
cdr3_nt: TGCGCCAGCAGCCCCCGGGAACAGTATAGCAATCAGCCCCAGCATTTT

d_call: .
clone_size: .
j_call: TRBJ1-3
v_call: TRBV19
cdr3_aa: CASSPVRAGNTIYF
cdr3_nt: TGTGCCAGTAGTCCCGTGAGGGCTGGAAACACCATATATTTT

d_call: .
clone_size: once
j_call: TRBJ2-7
v_call: TRBV6-5
cdr3_aa: CASSFKLVGDSYEQYF
cdr3_nt: TGTGCCAGCAGTTTCAAATTGGTCGGAGACTCCTACGAGCAGTACTTC

d_call: .
clone_size: .
j_call: TRBJ1-4
v_call: TRBV5-1
cdr3_aa: CASSLAADNEKLFF
cdr3_nt: TGCGCCAGCAGCTTGGCCGCGGATAATGAAAAACTGTTTTTT

d_call: .
clone_size: .
j_call: TRBJ2-1
v_call: TRBV30
cdr3_aa: CAWSRAAGPSYNEQFF
cdr3_nt: TGTGCCTGGAGTAGGGCTGCGGGACCCTCCTACAATGAGCAGTTCTTC

d_call: .
clone_size: .
j_call: TRBJ1-3
v_call: TRBV6-6
cdr3_aa: CASSYLTQLSGNTIYF
cdr3_nt: TGTGCCAGCAGTTACTTAACACAGCTCTCTGGAAACACCATATATTTT

d_call: .
clone_size: .
j_call: TRBJ2-7
v_call: TRBV9
cdr3_aa: CASSVSSGSSYEQYF
cdr3_nt: TGTGCCAGCAGCGTATCTTCGGGAAGCTCCTACGAGCAGTACTTC

d_call: .
clone_size: .
j_call: TRBJ1-1
v_call: TRBV10-3
cdr3_aa: CAISIPGADTEAFF
cdr3_nt: TGTGCCATCAGCATCCCGGGAGCCGACACTGAAGCTTTCTTT

d_call: TRBD1
clone_size: .
j_call: TRBJ2-1
v_call: TRBV7-6
cdr3_aa: CASSLLYLTGTEYNEQFF
cdr3_nt: TGTGCCAGCAGCTTACTTTATCTTACCGGGACAGAATACAATGAGCAGTTCTTC

d_call: .
clone_size: .
j_call: TRBJ2-7
v_call: TRBV19
cdr3_aa: CASRRGSSDEQYF
cdr3_nt: TGTGCCAGTAGAAGGGGGTCGAGCGACGAGCAGTACTTC

d_call: TRBD1
clone_size: .
j_call: TRBJ2-1
v_call: TRBV18
cdr3_aa: CASSTGTGAYNEQFF
cdr3_nt: TGTGCCAGCTCTACAGGGACAGGGGCTTACAATGAGCAGTTCTTC

d_call: .
clone_size: .
j_call: TRBJ1-1
v_call: TRBV5-1
cdr3_aa: CASSLAGINTEAFF
cdr3_nt: TGCGCCAGCAGCTTGGCAGGAATTAACACTGAAGCTTTCTTT

d_call: TRBD2
clone_size: .
j_call: TRBJ2-3
v_call: TRBV27
cdr3_aa: CASSTIIPKILAEPTDTQYF
cdr3_nt: TGTGCCAGCAGTACCATTATCCCTAAAATTCTAGCGGAGCCGACAGATACGCAGTATTTT

d_call: .
clone_size: .
j_call: TRBJ2-1
v_call: TRBV13
cdr3_aa: CASSRGSGEQFF
cdr3_nt: TGTGCCAGCAGCCGTGGTAGTGGTGAGCAGTTCTTC

d_call: TRBD1
clone_size: .
j_call: TRBJ1-2
v_call: TRBV28
cdr3_aa: CASSSNRGQGTYGYTF
cdr3_nt: TGTGCCAGCAGTTCCAACCGTGGACAGGGGACCTATGGCTACACCTTC

d_call: .
clone_size: .
j_call: TRBJ2-5
v_call: TRBV6-1
cdr3_aa: CASSEATVETQYF
cdr3_nt: TGTGCCAGCAGTGAAGCGACAGTTGAGACCCAGTACTTC

d_call: TRBD2
clone_size: .
j_call: TRBJ2-7
v_call: TRBV4-2
cdr3_aa: CASSQLLAGGQAFAYEQYF
cdr3_nt: TGTGCCAGCAGCCAACTACTAGCGGGGGGGCAGGCGTTCGCCTACGAGCAGTACTTC

d_call: .
clone_size: .
j_call: TRBJ2-7
v_call: TRBV30
cdr3_aa: CAWSSGLSYEQCF
cdr3_nt: TGTGCCTGGAGTAGCGGGCTCTCCTACGAGCAGTGCTTC

d_call: TRBD1
clone_size: few
j_call: TRBJ2-5
v_call: TRBV11-2
cdr3_aa: CASSFRDRVWETQYF
cdr3_nt: TGTGCCAGCAGCTTCAGGGACAGAGTTTGGGAGACCCAGTACTTC

d_call: .
clone_size: .
j_call: TRBJ1-5
v_call: TRBV5-8
cdr3_aa: CASSLGFGIGGQPQHF
cdr3_nt: TGTGCCAGCAGCTTGGGCTTTGGAATCGGAGGACAGCCCCAGCATTTT

d_call: .
clone_size: few
j_call: TRBJ1-2
v_call: TRBV10-1
cdr3_aa: CASSTGTNYGYTF
cdr3_nt: TGCGCCAGCAGTACCGGGACAAACTATGGCTACACCTTC

d_call: TRBD2
clone_size: .
j_call: TRBJ2-3
v_call: TRBV11-2
cdr3_aa: CASSLDFASGGGADTQYF
cdr3_nt: TGTGCCAGCAGCTTAGACTTCGCTAGCGGGGGGGGAGCAGATACGCAGTATTTT

d_call: .
clone_size: .
j_call: TRBJ1-2
v_call: TRBV4-1
cdr3_aa: CASSPLGGAYGYTF
cdr3_nt: TGCGCCAGCAGCCCACTGGGGGGGGCCTATGGCTACACCTTC